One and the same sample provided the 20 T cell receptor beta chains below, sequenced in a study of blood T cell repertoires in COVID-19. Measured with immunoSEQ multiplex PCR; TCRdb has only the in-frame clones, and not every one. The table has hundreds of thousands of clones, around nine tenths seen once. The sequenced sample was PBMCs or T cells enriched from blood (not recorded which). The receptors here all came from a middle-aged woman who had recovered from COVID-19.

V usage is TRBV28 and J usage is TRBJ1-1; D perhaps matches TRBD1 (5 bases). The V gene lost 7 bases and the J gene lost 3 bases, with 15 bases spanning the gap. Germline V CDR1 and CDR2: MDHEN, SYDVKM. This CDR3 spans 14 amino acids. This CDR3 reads CASILYGGDTEAFF. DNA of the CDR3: TGTGCCAGCATACTGTATGGGGGGGACACTGAAGCTTTCTTT.

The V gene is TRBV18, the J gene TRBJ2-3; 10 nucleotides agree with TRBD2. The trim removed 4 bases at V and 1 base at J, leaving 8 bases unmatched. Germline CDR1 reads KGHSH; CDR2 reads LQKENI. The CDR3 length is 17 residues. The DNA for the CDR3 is TGTGCCAGCTCACTTTGGGCTAGCGGGAGCCGCACAGATACGCAGTATTTT. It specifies CASSLWASGSRTDTQYF.

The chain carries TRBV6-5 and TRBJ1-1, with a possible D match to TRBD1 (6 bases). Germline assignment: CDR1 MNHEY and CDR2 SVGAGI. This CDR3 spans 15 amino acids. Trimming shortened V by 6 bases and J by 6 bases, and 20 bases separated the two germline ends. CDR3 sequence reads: CASSQIGAGVAEAFF. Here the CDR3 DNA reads TGTGCCAGCAGCCAAATCGGAGCAGGGGTCGCTGAAGCTTTCTTT.

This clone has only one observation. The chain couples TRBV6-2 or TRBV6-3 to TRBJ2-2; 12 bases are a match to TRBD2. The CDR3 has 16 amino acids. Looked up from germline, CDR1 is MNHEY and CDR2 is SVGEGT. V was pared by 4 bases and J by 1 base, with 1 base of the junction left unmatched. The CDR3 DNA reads TGTGCCAGCAGTTGGGGACTAGCGGGGAACACCGGGGAGCTGTTTTTT. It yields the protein CASSWGLAGNTGELFF.

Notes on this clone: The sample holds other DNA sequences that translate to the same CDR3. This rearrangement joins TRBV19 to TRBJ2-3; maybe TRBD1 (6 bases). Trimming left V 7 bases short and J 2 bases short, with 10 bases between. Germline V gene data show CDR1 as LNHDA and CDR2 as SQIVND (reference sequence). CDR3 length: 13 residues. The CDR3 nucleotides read TGTGCCAGTACTCCAGGGGTCACAGATACGCAGTATTTT. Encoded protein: CASTPGVTDTQYF.

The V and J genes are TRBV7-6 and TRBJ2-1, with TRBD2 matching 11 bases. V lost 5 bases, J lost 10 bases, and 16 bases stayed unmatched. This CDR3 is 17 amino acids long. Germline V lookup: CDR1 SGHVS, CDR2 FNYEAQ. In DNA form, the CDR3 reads TGTGCCAGCAGCCCGCTAAGGGGGACTAGCGGTCATGGCGAGCAGTTCTTC. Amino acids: CASSPLRGTSGHGEQFF.

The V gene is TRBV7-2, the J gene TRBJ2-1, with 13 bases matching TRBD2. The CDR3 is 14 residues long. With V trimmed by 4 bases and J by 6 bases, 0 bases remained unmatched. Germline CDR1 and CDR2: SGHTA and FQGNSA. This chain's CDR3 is CASSWTSGSNEQFF. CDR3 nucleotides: TGTGCCAGCAGCTGGACTAGCGGGAGCAATGAGCAGTTCTTC.

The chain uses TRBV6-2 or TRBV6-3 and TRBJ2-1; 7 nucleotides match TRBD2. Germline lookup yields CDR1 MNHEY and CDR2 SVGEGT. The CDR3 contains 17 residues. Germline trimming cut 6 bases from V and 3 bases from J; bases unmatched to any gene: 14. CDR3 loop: CASSSPRAGVVYNEQFF. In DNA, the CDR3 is TGTGCCAGCAGCTCTCCCAGGGCGGGAGTGGTCTACAATGAGCAGTTCTTC.

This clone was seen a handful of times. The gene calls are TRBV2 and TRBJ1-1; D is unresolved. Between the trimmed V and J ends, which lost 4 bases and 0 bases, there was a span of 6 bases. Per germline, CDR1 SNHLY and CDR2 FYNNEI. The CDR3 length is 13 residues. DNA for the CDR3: TGTGCCAGCAGTGGTGTCATGAACACTGAAGCTTTCTTT. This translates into CASSGVMNTEAFF.

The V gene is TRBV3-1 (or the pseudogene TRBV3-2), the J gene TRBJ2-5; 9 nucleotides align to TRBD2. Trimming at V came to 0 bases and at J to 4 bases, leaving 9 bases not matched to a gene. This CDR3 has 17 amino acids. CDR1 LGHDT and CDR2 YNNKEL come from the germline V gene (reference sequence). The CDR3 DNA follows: TGTGCCAGCAGCCAAGATCTCGGGCTAGCGGGAAGAGAGACCCAGTACTTC. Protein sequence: CASSQDLGLAGRETQYF.

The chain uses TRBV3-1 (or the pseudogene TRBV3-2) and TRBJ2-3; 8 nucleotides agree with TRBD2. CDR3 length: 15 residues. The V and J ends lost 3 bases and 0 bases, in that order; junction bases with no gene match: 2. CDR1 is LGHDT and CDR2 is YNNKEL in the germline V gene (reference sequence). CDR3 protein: CASSHSSGSTDTQYF. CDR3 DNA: TGTGCCAGCAGCCACTCTAGCGGGAGCACAGATACGCAGTATTTT.

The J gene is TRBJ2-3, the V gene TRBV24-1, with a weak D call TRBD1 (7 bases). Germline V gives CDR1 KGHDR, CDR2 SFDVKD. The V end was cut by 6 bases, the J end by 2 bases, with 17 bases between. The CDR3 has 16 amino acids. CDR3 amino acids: CATSQRTGLYTDTQYF. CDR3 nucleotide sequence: TGTGCCACCAGTCAGAGGACAGGACTATACACAGATACGCAGTATTTT.

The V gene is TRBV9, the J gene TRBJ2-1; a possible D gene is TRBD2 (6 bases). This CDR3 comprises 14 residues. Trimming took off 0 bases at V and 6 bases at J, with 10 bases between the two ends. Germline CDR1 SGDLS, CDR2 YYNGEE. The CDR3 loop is CASSVAGGANEQFF. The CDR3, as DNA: TGTGCCAGCAGCGTAGCGGGCGGGGCCAATGAGCAGTTCTTC.

CDR3 loop: CASSRYQGQNTEAFF. In DNA form, the CDR3 reads TGTGCCAGCAGCCGCTACCAGGGACAGAACACTGAAGCTTTCTTT. V and J are TRBV27 and TRBJ1-1; tentatively, D is TRBD1 (6 bases). Looked up from germline, CDR1 is MNHEY and CDR2 is SMNVEV (reference sequence). The CDR3 is 15 residues long. The V end was cut by 6 bases, the J end by 1 base, with 15 bases between.

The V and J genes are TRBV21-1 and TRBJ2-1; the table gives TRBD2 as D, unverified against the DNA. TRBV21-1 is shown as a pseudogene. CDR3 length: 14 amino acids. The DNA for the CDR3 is TGTGCCAACTCGACTAGCGGGAGGGCCAGTGAGCAGTTCTTC. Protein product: CANSTSGRASEQFF.

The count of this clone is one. The CDR3 reads CASSSGPPYSNQPQHF. The CDR3 bases are TGTGCCAGCAGTTCAGGGCCTCCTTATAGCAATCAGCCCCAGCATTTT. The rearrangement uses TRBV27 and TRBJ1-5, with D perhaps matching TRBD1 (5 bases). With 4 bases removed from V and 0 bases from J, the gap between germline ends came to 13 bases. CDR1 and CDR2 (germline): MNHEY, SMNVEV (reference sequence). CDR3 length equals 16 residues.

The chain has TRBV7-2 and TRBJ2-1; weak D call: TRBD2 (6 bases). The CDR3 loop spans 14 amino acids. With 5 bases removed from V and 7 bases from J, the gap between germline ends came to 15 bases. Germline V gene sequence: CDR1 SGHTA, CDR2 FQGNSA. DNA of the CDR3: TGTGCCAGCAGCCCTCGTCAGGACTATAATGAGCAGTTCTTC. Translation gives CASSPRQDYNEQFF.

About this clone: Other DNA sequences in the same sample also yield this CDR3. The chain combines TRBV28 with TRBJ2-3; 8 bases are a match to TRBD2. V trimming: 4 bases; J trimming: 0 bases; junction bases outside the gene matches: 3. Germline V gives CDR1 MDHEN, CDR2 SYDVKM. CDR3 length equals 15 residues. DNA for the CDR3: TGTGCCAGCAGTTCTAGCGGGCCTAGCACAGATACGCAGTATTTT. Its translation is CASSSSGPSTDTQYF.

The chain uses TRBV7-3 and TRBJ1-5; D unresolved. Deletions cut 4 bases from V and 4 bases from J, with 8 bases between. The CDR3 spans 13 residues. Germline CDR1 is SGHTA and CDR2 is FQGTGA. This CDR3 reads CASSSGPNQPQHF. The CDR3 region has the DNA TGTGCCAGCAGCTCGGGTCCGAATCAGCCCCAGCATTTT. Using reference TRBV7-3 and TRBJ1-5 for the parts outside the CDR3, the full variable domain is GAGVSQTPSNKVTEKGKYVELRCDPISGHTALYWYRQSLGQGPEFLIYFQGTGAADDSGLPNDRFFAVRPEGSVSTLKIQRTERGDSAVYLCASSSGPNQPQHFGDGTRLSIL.

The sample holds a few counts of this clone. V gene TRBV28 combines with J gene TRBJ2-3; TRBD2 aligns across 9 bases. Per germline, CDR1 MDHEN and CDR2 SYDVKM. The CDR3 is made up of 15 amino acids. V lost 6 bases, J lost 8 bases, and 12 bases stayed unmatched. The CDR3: CASSPQTSGNPTQYF. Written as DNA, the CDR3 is TGTGCCAGCAGCCCGCAGACTAGCGGCAACCCTACGCAGTATTTT.